The source of this TCR beta chain is a study of blood T cell repertoires in COVID-19. How the authors handled the data: Amplified reference gene primers provided the basis for estimating nucleated cell counts. The assay was immunoSEQ multiplex PCR, and TCRdb's table has in-frame clones only and misses some. V, J and clone size derive from that table, while D and trimming were established from the DNA sequence. The sample consists of tens of thousands of clones, about four fifths of them appearing once. The CDR3 length is 15 residues. CDR1 is SNHLY and CDR2 is FYNNEI in the germline V gene. The trim removed 4 bases at V and 7 bases at J, leaving 8 bases unmatched.

The J gene is TRBJ1-5, the V gene TRBV2; TRBD1 matches 9 bases. This receptor was taken from a man in his forties or fifties with active or convalescent COVID-19. Input material: peripheral blood. This CDR3 reads CASSVTGQGGQPQHF. DNA of the CDR3: TGTGCCAGCAGTGTAACGGGACAGGGAGGCCAGCCCCAGCATTTT.